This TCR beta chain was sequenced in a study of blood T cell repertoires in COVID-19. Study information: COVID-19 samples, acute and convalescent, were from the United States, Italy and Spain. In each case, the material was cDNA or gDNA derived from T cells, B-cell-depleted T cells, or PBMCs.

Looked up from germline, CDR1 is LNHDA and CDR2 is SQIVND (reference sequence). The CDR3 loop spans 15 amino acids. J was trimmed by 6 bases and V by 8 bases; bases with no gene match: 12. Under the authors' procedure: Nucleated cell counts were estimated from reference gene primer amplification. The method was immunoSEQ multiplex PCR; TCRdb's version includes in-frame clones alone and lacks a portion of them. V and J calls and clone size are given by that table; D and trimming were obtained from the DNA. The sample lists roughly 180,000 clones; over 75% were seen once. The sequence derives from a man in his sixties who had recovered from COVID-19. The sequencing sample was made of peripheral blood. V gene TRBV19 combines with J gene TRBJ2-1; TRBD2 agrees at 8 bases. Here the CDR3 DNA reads TGTGCCAGTGGGTCACCGGGACTAGTCTCCAATGAGCAGTTCTTC. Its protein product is CASGSPGLVSNEQFF.